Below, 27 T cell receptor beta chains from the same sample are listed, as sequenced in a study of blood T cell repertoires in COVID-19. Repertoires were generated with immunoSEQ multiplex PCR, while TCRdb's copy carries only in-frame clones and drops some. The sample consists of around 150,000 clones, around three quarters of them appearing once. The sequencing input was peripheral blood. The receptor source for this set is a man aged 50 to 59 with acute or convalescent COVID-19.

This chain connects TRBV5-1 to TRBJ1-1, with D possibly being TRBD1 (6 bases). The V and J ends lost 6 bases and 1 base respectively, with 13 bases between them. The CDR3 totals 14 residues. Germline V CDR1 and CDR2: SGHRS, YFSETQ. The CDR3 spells CASTGGAGNTEAFF. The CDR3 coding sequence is TGCGCCAGCACCGGGGGGGCGGGGAACACTGAAGCTTTCTTT.

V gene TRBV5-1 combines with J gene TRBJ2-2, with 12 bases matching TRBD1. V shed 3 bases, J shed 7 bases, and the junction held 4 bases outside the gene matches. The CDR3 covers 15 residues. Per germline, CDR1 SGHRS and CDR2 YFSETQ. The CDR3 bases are TGCGCCAGCAGCTGGGGACAGGGGGCTGTCGGGGAGCTGTTTTTT. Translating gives CASSWGQGAVGELFF.

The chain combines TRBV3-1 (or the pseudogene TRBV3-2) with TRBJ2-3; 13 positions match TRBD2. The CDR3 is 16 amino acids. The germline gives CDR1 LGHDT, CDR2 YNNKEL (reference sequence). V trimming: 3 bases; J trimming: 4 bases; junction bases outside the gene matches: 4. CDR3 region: CASSQSGLAGADTQYF. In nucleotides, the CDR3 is TGTGCCAGCAGCCAGAGCGGACTAGCGGGGGCAGATACGCAGTATTTT.

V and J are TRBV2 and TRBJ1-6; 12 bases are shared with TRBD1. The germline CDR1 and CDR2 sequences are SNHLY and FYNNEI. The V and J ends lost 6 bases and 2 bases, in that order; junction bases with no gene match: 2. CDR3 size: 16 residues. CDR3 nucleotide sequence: TGTGCCAGCAGGTGGGACAGGGGGCCCTATAATTCACCCCTCCACTTT. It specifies CASRWDRGPYNSPLHF.

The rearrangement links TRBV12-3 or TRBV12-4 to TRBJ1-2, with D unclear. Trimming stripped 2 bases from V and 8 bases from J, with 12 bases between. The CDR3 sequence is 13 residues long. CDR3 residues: CASSLSQVLGYTF. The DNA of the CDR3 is TGTGCCAGCAGTTTATCTCAGGTCTTGGGCTACACCTTC.

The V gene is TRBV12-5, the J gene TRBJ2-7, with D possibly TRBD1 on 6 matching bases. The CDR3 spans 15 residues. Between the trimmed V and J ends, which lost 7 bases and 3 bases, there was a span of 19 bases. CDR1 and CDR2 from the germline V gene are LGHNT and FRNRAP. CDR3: CASAGMGRGSYEQYV. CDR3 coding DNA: TGTGCTAGTGCGGGGATGGGCAGGGGAAGCTACGAGCAGTACGTC.

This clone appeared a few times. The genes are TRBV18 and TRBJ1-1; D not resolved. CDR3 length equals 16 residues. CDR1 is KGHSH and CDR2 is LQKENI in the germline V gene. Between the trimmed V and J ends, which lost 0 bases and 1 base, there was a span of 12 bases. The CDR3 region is CASSPPQAGRNTEAFF. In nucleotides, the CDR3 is TGTGCCAGCTCACCACCCCAGGCGGGAAGGAACACTGAAGCTTTCTTT.

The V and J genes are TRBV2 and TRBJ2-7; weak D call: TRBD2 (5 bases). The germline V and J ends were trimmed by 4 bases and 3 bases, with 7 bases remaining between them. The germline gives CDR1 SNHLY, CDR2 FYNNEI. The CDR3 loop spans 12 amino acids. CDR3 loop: CASSVEGYEQYV. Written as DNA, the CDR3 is TGTGCCAGCAGTGTAGAGGGCTACGAGCAGTACGTC.

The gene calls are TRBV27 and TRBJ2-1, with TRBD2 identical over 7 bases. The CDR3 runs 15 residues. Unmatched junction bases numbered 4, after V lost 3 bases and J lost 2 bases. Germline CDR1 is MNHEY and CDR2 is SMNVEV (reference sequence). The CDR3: CASSLVGGTYNEQFF. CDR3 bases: TGTGCCAGCAGTTTGGTCGGGGGGACCTACAATGAGCAGTTCTTC.

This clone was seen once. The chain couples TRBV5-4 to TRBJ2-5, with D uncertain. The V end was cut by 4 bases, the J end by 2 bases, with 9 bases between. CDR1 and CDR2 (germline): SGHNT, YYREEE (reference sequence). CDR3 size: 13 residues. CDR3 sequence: CASSPGAQETQYF. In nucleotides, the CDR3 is TGTGCCAGCAGCCCCGGAGCTCAAGAGACCCAGTACTTC.

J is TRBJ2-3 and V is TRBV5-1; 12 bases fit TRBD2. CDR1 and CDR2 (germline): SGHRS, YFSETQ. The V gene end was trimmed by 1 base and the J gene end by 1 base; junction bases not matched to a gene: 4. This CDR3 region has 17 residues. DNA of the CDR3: TGCGCCAGCAGCTTGCTAGCGGGGGGGCCGGGCACAGATACGCAGTATTTT. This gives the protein CASSLLAGGPGTDTQYF.

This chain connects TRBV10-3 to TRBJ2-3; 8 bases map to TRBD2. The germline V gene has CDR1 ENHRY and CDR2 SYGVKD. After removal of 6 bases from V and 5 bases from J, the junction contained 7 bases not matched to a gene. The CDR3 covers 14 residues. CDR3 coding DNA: TGTGCCATCAGCAAACGGGGGGGCCAAGATACGCAGTATTTT. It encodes CAISKRGGQDTQYF.

CDR3 DNA: TGTGCCAGCAGCCAAGAATGGGGACAGGGGGCGCGCACCGGGGAGCTGTTTTTT. Its translation is CASSQEWGQGARTGELFF. This chain connects TRBV3-1 (or the pseudogene TRBV3-2) to TRBJ2-2; 12 nucleotides align to TRBD1. V was clipped by 0 bases and J by 4 bases; unmatched bases: 6. This CDR3 region has 18 residues. Germline CDR1 is LGHDT and CDR2 is YNNKEL (reference sequence).

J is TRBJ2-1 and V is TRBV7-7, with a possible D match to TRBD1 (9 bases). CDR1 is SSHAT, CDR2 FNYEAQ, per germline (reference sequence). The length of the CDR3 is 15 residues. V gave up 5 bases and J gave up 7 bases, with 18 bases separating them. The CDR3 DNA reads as TGTGCCAGCAGCCCGGGGGGGACAGGGATGAATGAGCAGTTCTTC. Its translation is CASSPGGTGMNEQFF.

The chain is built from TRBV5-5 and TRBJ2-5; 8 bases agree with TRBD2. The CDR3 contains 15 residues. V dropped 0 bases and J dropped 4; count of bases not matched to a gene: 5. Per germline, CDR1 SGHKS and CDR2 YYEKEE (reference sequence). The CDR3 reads CASSLGSSGGETQYF. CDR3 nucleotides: TGTGCCAGCAGCTTGGGTTCGAGCGGGGGAGAGACCCAGTACTTC.

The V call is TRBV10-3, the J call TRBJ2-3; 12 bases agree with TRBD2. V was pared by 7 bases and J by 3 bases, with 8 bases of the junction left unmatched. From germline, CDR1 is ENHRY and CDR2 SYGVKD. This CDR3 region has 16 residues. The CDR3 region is CAIMTPSGGGTDTQYF. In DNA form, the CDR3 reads TGTGCCATCATGACCCCTAGCGGGGGGGGTACAGATACGCAGTATTTT.

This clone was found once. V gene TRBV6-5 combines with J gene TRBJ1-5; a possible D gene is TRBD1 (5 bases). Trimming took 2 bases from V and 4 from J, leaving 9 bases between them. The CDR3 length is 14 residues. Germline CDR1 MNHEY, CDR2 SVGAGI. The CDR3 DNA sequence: TGTGCCAGCAGTTACGCGACAGTGAATCAGCCCCAGCATTTT. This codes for CASSYATVNQPQHF.

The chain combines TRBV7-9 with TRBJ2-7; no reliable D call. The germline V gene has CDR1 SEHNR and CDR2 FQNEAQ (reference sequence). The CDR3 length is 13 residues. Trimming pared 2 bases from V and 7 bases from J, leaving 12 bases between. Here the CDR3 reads CASSLKAAFEQYF. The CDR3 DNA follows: TGTGCCAGCAGCTTAAAAGCCGCCTTTGAGCAGTACTTC.

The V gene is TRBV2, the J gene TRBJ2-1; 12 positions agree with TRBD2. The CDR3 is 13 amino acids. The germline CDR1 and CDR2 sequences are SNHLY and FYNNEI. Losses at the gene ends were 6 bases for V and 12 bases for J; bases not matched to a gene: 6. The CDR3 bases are TGTGCCAGCAGAAGGACTAGCGGGACGGGGCAGTTCTTC. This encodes CASRRTSGTGQFF.

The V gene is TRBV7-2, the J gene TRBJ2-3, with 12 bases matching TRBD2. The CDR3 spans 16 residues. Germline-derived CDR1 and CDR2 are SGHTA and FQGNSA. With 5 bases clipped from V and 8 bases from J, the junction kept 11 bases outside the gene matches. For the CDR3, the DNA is TGTGCCAGCAGCAAGTCAGCACTAGCGGGGGGAGGTACGCAGTATTTT. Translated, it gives CASSKSALAGGGTQYF.

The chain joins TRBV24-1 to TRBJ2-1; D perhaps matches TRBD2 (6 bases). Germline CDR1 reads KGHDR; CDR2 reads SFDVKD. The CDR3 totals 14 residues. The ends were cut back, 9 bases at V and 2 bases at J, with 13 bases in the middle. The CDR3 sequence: CATGRTDTYNEQFF. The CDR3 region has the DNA TGTGCCACCGGGAGGACTGACACCTACAATGAGCAGTTCTTC.

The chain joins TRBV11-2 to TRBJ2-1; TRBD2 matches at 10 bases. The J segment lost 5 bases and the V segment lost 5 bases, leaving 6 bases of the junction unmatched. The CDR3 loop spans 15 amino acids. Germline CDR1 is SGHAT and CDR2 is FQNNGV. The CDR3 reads CASSLGTSDDNEQFF. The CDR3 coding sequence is TGTGCCAGCAGCCTCGGGACTAGCGACGACAATGAGCAGTTCTTC. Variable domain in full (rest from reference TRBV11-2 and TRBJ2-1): EAGVAQSPRYKIIEKRQSVAFWCNPISGHATLYWYQQILGQGPKLLIQFQNNGVVDDSQLPKDRFSAERLKGVDSTLKIQPAKLEDSAVYLCASSLGTSDDNEQFFGPGTRLTVL.

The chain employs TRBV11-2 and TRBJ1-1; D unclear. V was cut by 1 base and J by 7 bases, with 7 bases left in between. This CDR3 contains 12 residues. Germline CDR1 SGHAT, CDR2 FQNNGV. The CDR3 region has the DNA TGTGCCAGCAGCTTAGGAGGGTTTGAAGCTTTCTTT. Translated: CASSLGGFEAFF.

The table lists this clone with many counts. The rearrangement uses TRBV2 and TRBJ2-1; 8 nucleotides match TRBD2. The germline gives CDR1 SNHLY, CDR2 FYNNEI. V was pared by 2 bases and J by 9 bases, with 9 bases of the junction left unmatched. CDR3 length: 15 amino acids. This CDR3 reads CASSETQVGGGEQFF. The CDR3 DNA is TGTGCCAGCAGTGAAACGCAGGTCGGGGGGGGTGAGCAGTTCTTC. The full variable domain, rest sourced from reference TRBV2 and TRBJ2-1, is EPEVTQTPSHQVTQMGQEVILRCVPISNHLYFYWYRQILGQKVEFLVSFYNNEISEKSEIFDDQFSVERPDGSNFTLKIRSTKLEDSAMYFCASSETQVGGGEQFFGPGTRLTVL.

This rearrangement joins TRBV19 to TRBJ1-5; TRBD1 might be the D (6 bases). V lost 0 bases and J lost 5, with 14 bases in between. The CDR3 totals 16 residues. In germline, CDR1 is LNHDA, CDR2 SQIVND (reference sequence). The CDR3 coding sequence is TGTGCCAGTAGTATAGATTCTTTGAGGGGGTATCAGCCCCAGCATTTT. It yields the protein CASSIDSLRGYQPQHF.

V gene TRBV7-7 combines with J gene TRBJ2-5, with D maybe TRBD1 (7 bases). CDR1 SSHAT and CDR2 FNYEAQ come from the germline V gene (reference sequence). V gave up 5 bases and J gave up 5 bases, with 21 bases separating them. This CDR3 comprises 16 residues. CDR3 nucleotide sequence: TGTGCCAGCAGCCCCACACAGGGGCTCGCGGGGGAGACCCAGTACTTC. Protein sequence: CASSPTQGLAGETQYF.

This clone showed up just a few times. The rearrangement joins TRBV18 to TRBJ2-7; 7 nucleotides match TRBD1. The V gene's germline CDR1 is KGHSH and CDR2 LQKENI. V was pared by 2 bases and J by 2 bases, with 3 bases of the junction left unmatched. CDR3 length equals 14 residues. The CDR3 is CASSPVGGTYEQYV. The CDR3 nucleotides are TGTGCCAGCTCACCAGTAGGGGGCACCTACGAGCAGTACGTC.